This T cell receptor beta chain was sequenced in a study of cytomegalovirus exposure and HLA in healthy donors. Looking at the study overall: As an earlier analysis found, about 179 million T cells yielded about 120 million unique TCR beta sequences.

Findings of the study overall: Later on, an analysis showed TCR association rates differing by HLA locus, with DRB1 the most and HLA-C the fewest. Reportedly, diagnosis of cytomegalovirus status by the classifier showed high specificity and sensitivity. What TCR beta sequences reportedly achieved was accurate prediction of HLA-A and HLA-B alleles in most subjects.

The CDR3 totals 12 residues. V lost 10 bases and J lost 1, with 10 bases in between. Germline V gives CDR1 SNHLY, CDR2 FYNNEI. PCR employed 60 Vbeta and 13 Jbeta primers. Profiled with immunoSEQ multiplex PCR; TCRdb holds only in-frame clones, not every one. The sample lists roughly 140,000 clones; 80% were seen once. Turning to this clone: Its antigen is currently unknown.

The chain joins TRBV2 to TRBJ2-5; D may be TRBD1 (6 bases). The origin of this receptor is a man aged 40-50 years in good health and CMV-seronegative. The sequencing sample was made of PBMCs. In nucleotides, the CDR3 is TGTGCCACCGGACAGAGCCAAGAGACCCAGTACTTC. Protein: CATGQSQETQYF.